This T cell receptor (beta chain) comes out of a study of CD8 T cells in Susac syndrome. Reverse transcription of about 0.5 to 1 ug RNA used random hexamers. Amplification of TCR beta CDR3 used immunoSEQ multiplex PCR across 54 Vbeta and 13 Jbeta. TCRdb re-called the immunoSEQ multiplex PCR reads with MiXCR, one entry per CDR3 protein. The table has 170,000 or so distinct CDR3 sequences, 85% to 95% seen once. V was clipped by 4 bases and J by 0 bases; unmatched bases: 8. The CDR3 runs to 17 residues. Germline lookup yields CDR1 ENHRY and CDR2 SYGVKD. Sequencing of TCR beta was undertaken in CD8+ and CD4+ T cells derived from blood.

The chain has TRBV10-3 and TRBJ2-3; 9 bases align to TRBD2. The TCR originated in a human donor with multiple sclerosis. Material for sequencing was CD4+ T cells from PBMCs. CDR3 in amino acids: CAISGVRLAASTDTQYF. CDR3 coding DNA: TGTGCCATCAGTGGAGTGAGACTAGCGGCTAGCACAGATACGCAGTATTTT.